The next 22 T cell receptor beta chains were all read from a single sample in a study of CD8+CD57+ T cells in acquired aplastic anemia. Those patients picked for sequencing had displayed CD8+CD57+ cell expansion on flow cytometry. TCR beta VDJ and CDR3 profiles were obtained from a genomic DNA template. One entry per CDR3 protein results from TCRdb running MiXCR on the reads. The repertoire holds 150,000 or so distinct CDR3 sequences, with around half as singletons. Sequences were obtained from sorted CD4+, CD8+, or CD8+CD57+ T cells (not recorded which) from PBMCs. The receptors originated from a human donor with aplastic anemia.

The chain combines TRBV5-1 with TRBJ2-1, with D perhaps TRBD1 or TRBD2 (5 bases each). The germline gives CDR1 SGHRS, CDR2 YFSETQ. Trimming shortened V by 0 bases and J by 11 bases, and 6 bases separated the two germline ends. The CDR3 is made up of 11 amino acids. CDR3 bases: TGCGCCAGCAGCTTGGGGGGGAAGCAGTTCTTC. Translation gives CASSLGGKQFF.

The rearrangement joins TRBV7-3 to TRBJ2-7; D not certain. Trimming shortened V by 5 bases and J by 3 bases, and 14 bases separated the two germline ends. This CDR3 is built from 14 residues. Germline-derived CDR1 and CDR2 are SGHTA and FQGTGA. The CDR3 bases are TGTGCCAGCAGCCAAGTCGGTTATAACTACGAGCAGTACTTC. Protein sequence: CASSQVGYNYEQYF.

This clonotype was seen a few times. The chain couples TRBV7-3 to TRBJ2-7; D may match TRBD1 or TRBD2 (5 bases each). This CDR3 contains 15 residues. V was cut by 0 bases and J by 3 bases, with 12 bases left in between. CDR1 and CDR2 from the germline V gene are SGHTA and FQGTGA. The CDR3 protein is CASSLTPGPLYEQYF. The CDR3 DNA is TGTGCCAGCAGCTTAACCCCGGGACCCCTCTACGAGCAGTACTTC.

The CDR3: CASGGLAVSLGDEQFF. The DNA of the CDR3 is TGTGCTAGTGGGGGACTAGCGGTCTCCTTGGGCGATGAGCAGTTCTTC. The chain recombines TRBV12-5 with TRBJ2-1; 11 bases map to TRBD2. Germline CDR1 is LGHNT and CDR2 is FRNRAP. J was trimmed by 8 bases and V by 6 bases; bases with no gene match: 12. The CDR3 length is 16 residues.

This clonotype was recorded a few times. This sequence joins TRBV15 and TRBJ1-6, with 8 bases that match TRBD1. From germline, CDR1 is LNHNV and CDR2 YYDKDF (reference sequence). CDR3 length: 16 residues. The V gene end was trimmed by 5 bases and the J gene end by 6 bases; junction bases not matched to a gene: 9. The CDR3 sequence: CATSSRTGRLNSPLHF. In DNA form, the CDR3 reads TGTGCCACCAGCTCCCGGACAGGGCGCCTTAATTCACCCCTCCACTTT.

The chain carries TRBV19 and TRBJ1-1; TRBD1 is a possible D gene (5 bases). With 4 bases removed from V and 10 bases from J, the gap between germline ends came to 16 bases. Germline CDR1 LNHDA, CDR2 SQIVND (reference sequence). The CDR3 runs 13 residues. CDR3 loop: CASSTVAGQSAFF. CDR3 DNA: TGTGCCAGTAGTACAGTAGCGGGGCAGTCAGCTTTCTTT.

With respect to this clonotype: One end of the junction fails to match germline, which may point to a read error. The J gene is TRBJ1-2, the V gene TRBV7-9; 7 bases are shared with TRBD1. There are 15 residues in the CDR3. Germline assignment: CDR1 SEHNR and CDR2 FQNEAQ (reference sequence). CDR3 sequence (DNA): TGTGCCAGCAGCCGGGACAGCTTAGCTAACTATGGCCACACCTTC. Translated: CASSRDSLANYGHTF.

This sequence joins TRBV7-4 and TRBJ2-3; D gene unclear. Trimming removed 5 bases at V and 9 bases at J, with 12 bases between. Germline V gene lookup returns CDR1 SGHVT and CDR2 SQSDAQ. This CDR3 is 12 amino acids long. In DNA form, the CDR3 reads TGTGCCAGCAGCGTAGATAAAGGAACGCAGTATTTT. Protein product: CASSVDKGTQYF.

J is TRBJ2-5 and V is TRBV4-2, with a weak D call TRBD2 (6 bases). The CDR3 is 15 residues long. Germline CDR1 is LGHNA and CDR2 is YNFKEQ. V lost 0 bases and J lost 11, with 19 bases in between. The CDR3 DNA follows: TGTGCCAGCAGCCAAGACCATCTAGCGTACAATGAGCAGTACTTC. Amino acid sequence: CASSQDHLAYNEQYF.

Points on this clonotype: Compared with germline, one end of the junction differs, possibly owing to a read error. The V call is TRBV7-6, the J call TRBJ1-4, with D unclear. The CDR3 extends over 15 amino acids. Germline CDR1 SGHVS, CDR2 FNYEAQ. The CDR3 nucleotides read TGTGTCAGCAGCCTAGGGTCTAATAGGAATGAAAAACTGTTTTTT. Translating gives CVSSLGSNRNEKLFF.

The rearrangement links TRBV7-9 to TRBJ2-7; possible D gene TRBD2, 6 bases. Trimming pared 1 base from V and 6 bases from J, leaving 16 bases between. This CDR3 spans 15 amino acids. CDR1 and CDR2 (germline): SEHNR, FQNEAQ (reference sequence). For the CDR3, the DNA is TGTGCCAGCAGCTTAGGGTCCATATTCGGGAGCGAGCAGTACTTC. Protein product: CASSLGSIFGSEQYF. Drawing the rest from reference TRBV7-9 and TRBJ2-7, the complete variable domain is DTGVSQNPRHKITKRGQNVTFRCDPISEHNRLYWYRQTLGQGPEFLTYFQNEAQLEKSRLLSDRFSAERPKGSFSTLEIQRTEQGDSAMYLCASSLGSIFGSEQYFGPGTRLTVT.

This clonotype was recorded many times. The V and J genes are TRBV30 and TRBJ2-5; maybe TRBD1 (5 bases). Trimming left V 3 bases short and J 5 bases short, with 16 bases between. Germline V gene sequence: CDR1 GTSNPN, CDR2 SVGIG (reference sequence). There are 14 residues in the CDR3. CDR3 residues: CAWSRAQPTETQYF. The CDR3 DNA is TGTGCCTGGAGCAGGGCCCAGCCCACCGAGACCCAGTACTTC.

At least ten counts were recorded for this clonotype. The chain is built from TRBV5-1 and TRBJ1-4; TRBD1 aligns across 7 bases. Trimming at V came to 0 bases and at J to 7 bases, leaving 18 bases not matched to a gene. Per the germline V gene, CDR1 is SGHRS and CDR2 is YFSETQ. The CDR3 extends over 19 amino acids. CDR3 nucleotides: TGCGCCAGCAGCTTGGCGGTAGGGGGCGTGTCAGGCGGAGGTGAAAAACTGTTTTTT. Amino acid sequence: CASSLAVGGVSGGGEKLFF.

The sample holds a few counts of this clonotype. This chain joins TRBV29-1 and TRBJ2-5; TRBD2 matches 11 bases. J gave up 2 bases and V 5 bases, and 4 bases lay outside the gene matches. From germline, CDR1 is SQVTM and CDR2 ANQGSEA. This CDR3 has 14 amino acids. CDR3 sequence reads: CSVLVAGGQETQYF. The CDR3 DNA is TGCAGCGTTCTAGTAGCGGGAGGGCAAGAGACCCAGTACTTC.

There are a few counts of this clonotype. The CDR3: CSVVWGAYEQYF. DNA of the CDR3: TGCAGCGTTGTGTGGGGGGCCTACGAGCAGTACTTC. The chain employs TRBV29-1 and TRBJ2-7, with D perhaps matching TRBD2 (6 bases). The CDR3 length is 12 residues. Germline lookup yields CDR1 SQVTM and CDR2 ANQGSEA. Trimming stripped 4 bases from V and 2 bases from J, with 9 bases between.

The V and J genes are TRBV10-3 and TRBJ2-6, with D unresolved. The germline V gene has CDR1 ENHRY and CDR2 SYGVKD. V was clipped by 10 bases and J by 0 bases, with 10 bases between them. CDR3 size: 14 residues. The CDR3 reads CATRLDSGANVLTF. CDR3 DNA sequence: TGTGCCACGAGACTCGACTCTGGGGCCAACGTCCTGACTTTC.

The table lists this clonotype with a few counts. The V gene is TRBV6-2 or TRBV6-3, the J gene TRBJ2-3; 8 nucleotides line up with TRBD2. The CDR3 is 15 residues long. V shed 6 bases, J shed 5 bases, and the junction held 10 bases outside the gene matches. From germline, CDR1 is MNHEY and CDR2 SVGEGT. The CDR3 spells CASRWYSGKVDTQYF. CDR3 nucleotide sequence: TGTGCCAGCAGGTGGTATAGCGGGAAAGTAGATACGCAGTATTTT.

About this clonotype: At one boundary the junction diverges from the germline segment, which might be a read error. The V gene is TRBV20-1, the J gene TRBJ1-2; D gene unclear. Germline V lookup: CDR1 DFQATT, CDR2 SNEGSKA (reference sequence). The CDR3 extends over 13 amino acids. The CDR3 loop reads CGASGQYNYGYTF. In nucleotides, the CDR3 is TGCGGTGCTAGCGGGCAGTATAACTATGGCTACACCTTC.

The V call is TRBV5-4, the J call TRBJ2-2; 9 nucleotides match TRBD1. V was clipped by 4 bases and J by 7 bases; unmatched bases: 5. CDR1 SGHNT and CDR2 YYREEE come from the germline V gene (reference sequence). The CDR3 totals 14 residues. The CDR3 loop reads CASSQGQGFGELFF. CDR3 in DNA: TGTGCCAGCAGCCAAGGACAGGGGTTCGGGGAGCTGTTTTTT.

This clonotype occurred many times. This sequence joins TRBV7-6 and TRBJ2-3; D unclear. Germline V CDR1 and CDR2: SGHVS, FNYEAQ. V lost 2 bases to trimming and J lost 2 bases, with 14 bases between them. There are 16 residues in the CDR3. The CDR3 here is CASSLRAAVPTDTQYF. The CDR3 coding sequence is TGTGCCAGCAGCTTACGGGCGGCGGTCCCCACAGATACGCAGTATTTT.

Many counts were recorded for this clonotype. This chain links TRBV29-1 with TRBJ1-2, with 11 positions matching TRBD1. Trimming cost V 2 bases and J 5 bases; bases outside gene matches: 7. CDR3 length: 15 residues. Germline values: CDR1 SQVTM, CDR2 ANQGSEA. CDR3 coding DNA: TGCAGCGTTGAACCGGGGAGGGACAGGGGGTATGGCTACACCTTC. This codes for CSVEPGRDRGYGYTF. Looking up the rest from reference TRBV29-1 and TRBJ1-2 gives the full variable domain: SAVISQKPSRDICQRGTSLTIQCQVDSQVTMMFWYRQQPGQSLTLIATANQGSEATYESGFVIDKFPISRPNLTFSTLTVSNMSPEDSSIYLCSVEPGRDRGYGYTFGSGTRLTVV.

This chain connects TRBV7-9 to TRBJ2-7, with unresolved D. Trimming stripped 5 bases from V and 7 bases from J, with 12 bases between. Germline assignment: CDR1 SEHNR and CDR2 FQNEAQ (reference sequence). CDR3 size: 12 residues. The chain's CDR3 is CASSLSATEQYF. CDR3 nucleotide sequence: TGTGCCAGCAGCCTCAGTGCGACGGAGCAGTACTTC.